The present T cell receptor (beta chain) was sequenced within a study of blood T cell repertoires in COVID-19. At the level of the study: Researchers got acute and convalescent COVID-19 samples from the United States, Italy and Spain. Sources were T cells, B-cell-depleted T cells, or PBMCs; the material itself was cDNA or gDNA.

The CDR3 runs to 16 residues. V shed 2 bases, J shed 0 bases, and the junction held 3 bases outside the gene matches. In germline, CDR1 is SGHRS, CDR2 YFSETQ. Original processing methods: The authors estimated nucleated cell counts from reference gene primer amplification. Some clones are missing from TCRdb's copy, which holds only in-frame ones; the method was immunoSEQ multiplex PCR. That table supplies the V and J calls and clone size; D and trimming were determined from the DNA. The sample contains fewer than 350,000 clones, 70% to 90% of which appear only once. The chain uses TRBV5-1 and TRBJ2-1; 9 nucleotides line up with TRBD2. The sample was peripheral blood. The receptor comes from a young woman with COVID-19, enrolled during active disease. The CDR3 bases are TGCGCCAGCAGCTTTAGCGGGGGCGTCTCCTACAATGAGCAGTTCTTC. Translating gives CASSFSGGVSYNEQFF.